Listed below are T cell receptor beta chains from one sample, sequenced in a study of early T cells in non-severe SARS-CoV-2 infection. Each CDR3 protein gets one entry after TCRdb re-called the 5' RACE reads with MiXCR. The table includes 50,000 to 70,000 distinct CDR3 sequences, 7.7% detected once. Sample: whole blood. The source of these receptors is an adult who was a healthcare worker with PCR-confirmed SARS-CoV-2 infection or an uninfected control (not recorded which). Each CDR3 is given with its conserved first and last residue. Each record gives: CDR3 DNA, CDR3 protein, J gene, D gene, V gene, clone size. D genes are given only for firm matches. Where a row states a size, it is once, few, many or the class of an expanded clone; other rows omit it.

DNA: TGCAGTGCCAGCCGAAGCGGGAACACCGGGGAGCTGTTTTTT
CDR3: CSASRSGNTGELFF
J: TRBJ2-2
D: NA
V: TRBV20-1
size: many

DNA: TGCGCCAGCAGCTTCTCACTAGTGGGCCAAGAGACCCAGTACTTC
CDR3: CASSFSLVGQETQYF
J: TRBJ2-5
D: NA
V: TRBV5-1
size: NA

DNA: TGCGCCAGCAGCGAACTGTTAGAGACCCAGTACTTC
CDR3: CASSELLETQYF
J: TRBJ2-5
D: NA
V: TRBV5-1
size: many

DNA: TGCAGCGTCGCCTCGTGGGGGGTCAACGAGCAGTACTTC
CDR3: CSVASWGVNEQYF
J: TRBJ2-7
D: NA
V: TRBV29-1
size: NA

DNA: TGTGCCAGCAGCATCTTCCCAGGGGGCACTGAAGCTTTCTTT
CDR3: CASSIFPGGTEAFF
J: TRBJ1-1
D: TRBD1
V: TRBV7-3
size: NA

DNA: TGTGCCAGCAGCCAAGATGACCTCCGGGGCTCACCCCTCCACTTT
CDR3: CASSQDDLRGSPLHF
J: TRBJ1-6
D: NA
V: TRBV14
size: many

DNA: TGTGCCAGTAGTAACCCTCGTGGGACAGGCCACTATGGCTACACCTTC
CDR3: CASSNPRGTGHYGYTF
J: TRBJ1-2
D: TRBD1
V: TRBV19
size: many

DNA: TGCAGTGCTAGAGAGCGCTACAATGAGCAGTTCTTC
CDR3: CSARERYNEQFF
J: TRBJ2-1
D: NA
V: TRBV20-1
size: many

DNA: TGTGCCAGCAGCTTGGCGAGCTCCTACAATGAGCAGTTCTTC
CDR3: CASSLASSYNEQFF
J: TRBJ2-1
D: NA
V: TRBV13
size: NA

DNA: TGCGCCAGCAGCTTGGCCGTGGGACCCGGGGAGCTGTTTTTT
CDR3: CASSLAVGPGELFF
J: TRBJ2-2
D: NA
V: TRBV5-1
size: few

DNA: TGTGCCAGCAGTGAATTGGGGGCGGAGGCTTTCTTT
CDR3: CASSELGAEAFF
J: TRBJ1-1
D: NA
V: TRBV2
size: NA

DNA: TGTGCCAACAGCGCCAGACTAGCGGGCCGCCAAGAGACCCAGTACTTC
CDR3: CANSARLAGRQETQYF
J: TRBJ2-5
D: TRBD2
V: TRBV9
size: NA

DNA: TGTGCCAGCTCACCTCGTCCCGGACCAGAGACCCAGTACTTC
CDR3: CASSPRPGPETQYF
J: TRBJ2-5
D: NA
V: TRBV18
size: NA

DNA: TGTGCCAGCAGTTTATGGGGACAAGGACAGGGGGGAAGAGCCCAGCATTTT
CDR3: CASSLWGQGQGGRAQHF
J: TRBJ1-5
D: TRBD1
V: TRBV28
size: few

DNA: TGTGCCAGCAGTAGTCTTGGGCGGAGCTCCTACAATGAGCAGTTCTTC
CDR3: CASSSLGRSSYNEQFF
J: TRBJ2-1
D: NA
V: TRBV6-1
size: few

DNA: TGCGCCAGCAGCCCGGTGTCTAGCGGGAGTTCGGGCGAGCAGTTCTTC
CDR3: CASSPVSSGSSGEQFF
J: TRBJ2-1
D: TRBD2
V: TRBV5-1
size: many

DNA: TGTGCCAGTAGTATGGGGTACAGGGGAATGGAGACCCAGTACTTC
CDR3: CASSMGYRGMETQYF
J: TRBJ2-5
D: TRBD1
V: TRBV19
size: NA

DNA: TGCAGTGTCCCCCGACCGACCTACGAGCAGTACTTC
CDR3: CSVPRPTYEQYF
J: TRBJ2-7
D: NA
V: TRBV20-1
size: NA

DNA: TGTGCCAGCAGCCCGCCGGAGCGGGAGCGCTACGAGCAGTACTTC
CDR3: CASSPPERERYEQYF
J: TRBJ2-7
D: TRBD2
V: TRBV7-8
size: many

DNA: TGTGCCACCAGCAGAGATTGGGCGGGAGCAACCTACGAGGAGCAGTACTTC
CDR3: CATSRDWAGATYEEQYF
J: TRBJ2-7
D: TRBD2
V: TRBV15
size: many

DNA: TGCAGTGCGGCCGGGGTGCCCCAAGAGACCCAGTACTTC
CDR3: CSAAGVPQETQYF
J: TRBJ2-5
D: NA
V: TRBV20-1
size: NA

DNA: TGTGCCAGTAGTCGGGACTCTGGGGCCAACGTCCTGACTTTC
CDR3: CASSRDSGANVLTF
J: TRBJ2-6
D: NA
V: TRBV19
size: many

DNA: TGTGCCAGCAGTGAAGGGGCTCCAACAACCTACGAGCAGTACTTC
CDR3: CASSEGAPTTYEQYF
J: TRBJ2-7
D: NA
V: TRBV6-1
size: many

DNA: TGTGCCAGCAGCTCCACTGGGGGCTCCTTGGGCAATGAGCAGTTCTTC
CDR3: CASSSTGGSLGNEQFF
J: TRBJ2-1
D: NA
V: TRBV7-3
size: NA

DNA: TGCGCCAGCAGCTCAGCGGGAGGGCCTCGCAATGAGCAGTTCTTC
CDR3: CASSSAGGPRNEQFF
J: TRBJ2-1
D: TRBD2
V: TRBV5-1
size: NA

DNA: TGTGCCAGCAGCTTTACAGGGGGCACAGATACGCAGTATTTT
CDR3: CASSFTGGTDTQYF
J: TRBJ2-3
D: TRBD1
V: TRBV7-9
size: few

DNA: TGTGCCAGCAGTTACGGGCGGGAGGTACGTAATGAGCAGTTCTTC
CDR3: CASSYGREVRNEQFF
J: TRBJ2-1
D: TRBD2
V: TRBV6-5
size: few

DNA: TGTGCCAGTAGTACCCAAGCACGGACCTATGGCTACACCTTC
CDR3: CASSTQARTYGYTF
J: TRBJ1-2
D: NA
V: TRBV19
size: many

DNA: TGTGCCAGCAGCCAAGGAATGGGAGATACGCAGTATTTT
CDR3: CASSQGMGDTQYF
J: TRBJ2-3
D: NA
V: TRBV14
size: NA

DNA: TGTGCCAGCAGTTATACGGGAGCGCCCGGGGAGCTGTTTTTT
CDR3: CASSYTGAPGELFF
J: TRBJ2-2
D: NA
V: TRBV27
size: many

DNA: TGTGCCAGCAGCTTGGACAGTTCCGGGGATAATTCACCCCTCCACTTT
CDR3: CASSLDSSGDNSPLHF
J: TRBJ1-6
D: NA
V: TRBV5-6
size: NA

DNA: TGTGCCAGTAATCGGCAGTATAGCAATCAGCCCCAGCATTTT
CDR3: CASNRQYSNQPQHF
J: TRBJ1-5
D: NA
V: TRBV19
size: few

DNA: TGCGCCAGCAGCCAAGATCAGAAGCGGCTTAGCACAGATACGCAGTATTTT
CDR3: CASSQDQKRLSTDTQYF
J: TRBJ2-3
D: NA
V: TRBV4-1
size: few

DNA: TGTGCCAGCAGTTTTATGGGCGGGGAGCTGTTTTTT
CDR3: CASSFMGGELFF
J: TRBJ2-2
D: NA
V: TRBV28
size: NA

DNA: TGTGCCAGCAGCTTGGCGGGTAGAGTTGGGGAGGACTTC
CDR3: CASSLAGRVGEDF
J: TRBJ2-7
D: NA
V: TRBV5-5
size: many

DNA: TGTGCCAGCAGTGCGGGACAGGGGACTGAAGCTTTCTTT
CDR3: CASSAGQGTEAFF
J: TRBJ1-1
D: TRBD1
V: TRBV25-1
size: many

DNA: TGTGCCAGCAATGATGGCGGGAGAACAGATACGCAGTATTTT
CDR3: CASNDGGRTDTQYF
J: TRBJ2-3
D: TRBD2
V: TRBV28
size: NA

DNA: TGTGCCAGCAGTTCCCGGGACAGGGGATATCATGGCTACACCTTC
CDR3: CASSSRDRGYHGYTF
J: TRBJ1-2
D: TRBD1
V: TRBV14
size: many

DNA: TGTGCCTGGAGTGTACGCAGGGGGAGATACGAGCAGTACTTC
CDR3: CAWSVRRGRYEQYF
J: TRBJ2-7
D: TRBD1
V: TRBV30
size: many

DNA: TGTGCCAGCAGCGTAAGGGGGGACAGCGTCAATGAGCAGTTCTTC
CDR3: CASSVRGDSVNEQFF
J: TRBJ2-1
D: NA
V: TRBV9
size: few

DNA: TGTGCCAGCAGCTTTCTAGTAGGCAGCACAGATACGCAGTATTTT
CDR3: CASSFLVGSTDTQYF
J: TRBJ2-3
D: NA
V: TRBV7-9
size: many

DNA: NA
CDR3: CASSLIPGQGPSRTPGSCFF
J: TRBJ2-2
D: NA
V: TRBV21-1
size: few

DNA: TGTGCCAGTAGTATGACGGACAGCTCCTACGAGCAGTACTTC
CDR3: CASSMTDSSYEQYF
J: TRBJ2-7
D: NA
V: TRBV19
size: NA

DNA: TGTGCCAGCAGCTTAGACAGGGGGATGACCGGGGAGCTGTTTTTT
CDR3: CASSLDRGMTGELFF
J: TRBJ2-2
D: TRBD1
V: TRBV11-3
size: NA

DNA: TGTGCCAGCTCACCAACCGAGGGACTCCGCGGTGCTAACTATGGCTACACCTTC
CDR3: CASSPTEGLRGANYGYTF
J: TRBJ1-2
D: NA
V: TRBV18
size: NA

DNA: TGTGCCAGCTCACCACCGAGCGCGGAGACCCAGTACTTC
CDR3: CASSPPSAETQYF
J: TRBJ2-5
D: NA
V: TRBV18
size: many

DNA: TGCAGTGCCGATTCCCGACTAGCGGGAGGTACGGAGCAGTACTTC
CDR3: CSADSRLAGGTEQYF
J: TRBJ2-7
D: TRBD2
V: TRBV20-1
size: NA

DNA: TGTGCCAGCACCACGTGGATCTCTGGGGCCAACGTCCTGACTTTC
CDR3: CASTTWISGANVLTF
J: TRBJ2-6
D: NA
V: TRBV28
size: many

DNA: TGTGCCAGCAGCCCTAACAGGGCGAAGGCCTACAATGAGCAGTTCTTC
CDR3: CASSPNRAKAYNEQFF
J: TRBJ2-1
D: NA
V: TRBV6-2/TRBV6-3
size: few

DNA: TGTGCCAGCTCAGACAAAATTCAAGAGACCCAGTACTTC
CDR3: CASSDKIQETQYF
J: TRBJ2-5
D: NA
V: TRBV18
size: many

DNA: TGTGCTAGTTCACAGGGGACTAACTATGGCTACACCTTC
CDR3: CASSQGTNYGYTF
J: TRBJ1-2
D: TRBD1
V: TRBV12-5
size: few

DNA: TGTGCCTGGAGTGGGTTGGGGATAGCGGGAGGGGATGAGCAGTTCTTC
CDR3: CAWSGLGIAGGDEQFF
J: TRBJ2-1
D: TRBD2
V: TRBV30
size: NA

DNA: TGTGCCAGCAGTTTATCGGCCGCAACGTCGGAGACCCAGTACTTC
CDR3: CASSLSAATSETQYF
J: TRBJ2-5
D: NA
V: TRBV27
size: NA

DNA: TGTGCCAGCAGTGCGTCATGGGCAGATACGCAGTATTTT
CDR3: CASSASWADTQYF
J: TRBJ2-3
D: NA
V: TRBV2
size: many